This entry is about one T cell receptor beta chain. This sample stems from a study of shared clonotypes between healthy human individuals. After removal of 4 bases from V and 0 bases from J, the junction contained 6 bases not matched to a gene. This CDR3 contains 16 residues. Germline CDR1 and CDR2: SGHDT and YYEEEE. When replicate PCRs were run on sorted subsets, they used 200 ng DNA, around 33,000 T cell genomes. Clones were sequenced by immunoSEQ multiplex PCR, and TCRdb holds only the in-frame ones, with some missing. The sample lists 2 million or so clones, 90% to 95% occurring once. The chain uses TRBV5-6 and TRBJ1-1; 10 bases are shared with TRBD1. What was sequenced was naive CD4+ T cells sorted from blood. Specified subset: CD45RA+ positively selected. The receptor was isolated from a man between 18 and 35 years old in good health. CDR3 sequence reads: CASSARDRGMNTEAFF. The CDR3 DNA is TGTGCCAGCAGCGCCCGGGACAGGGGCATGAACACTGAAGCTTTCTTT.